These 11 T cell receptor beta chains were all obtained from the same sample, sequenced in a study of beta chain features in type 1 diabetes. What was sequenced were expressed TCRB transcripts, since all of the isolated RNA had been reverse transcribed. The data were produced by immunoSEQ multiplex PCR, yet TCRdb's version contains in-frame clones alone and is incomplete. Seen here are about 300,000 clones, approximately 15% observed once, and the top ten hold roughly 0.015%. No antigen has been assigned to these receptors. Findings of the study overall: Type 1 diabetes patients had TCRB CDR3s that were shorter (moderately but significantly so) in all four CD4+ subsets.

The sequencing input was naive CD4+ T cells from blood. The receptor set was obtained from a woman aged 18-30 years with type 1 diabetes.

This clone was observed a handful of times. V gene TRBV7-9 combines with J gene TRBJ1-2; weak D call: TRBD1 (5 bases). The V and J ends lost 5 bases and 6 bases respectively, with 19 bases between them. This CDR3 region has 15 residues. The germline gives CDR1 SEHNR, CDR2 FQNEAQ (reference sequence). CDR3 DNA sequence: TGTGCCAGCAGCCTTGGAGGGACCAGGGAACATGGCTACACCTTC. Amino acids: CASSLGGTREHGYTF.

The chain couples TRBV29-1 to TRBJ1-2; D may be TRBD1 (5 bases). With 0 bases removed from V and 6 bases from J, the gap between germline ends came to 14 bases. The CDR3 is 14 residues long. Germline V CDR1 and CDR2: SQVTM, ANQGSEA. The CDR3, as DNA: TGCAGCGTTGAAGAGGGGGGGGGTTATAATGGCTACACCTTC. As protein: CSVEEGGGYNGYTF.

The chain uses TRBV6-6 and TRBJ2-5; perhaps TRBD2 as D (5 bases). CDR1 MNHNY and CDR2 SVGAGI come from the germline V gene (reference sequence). The V and J ends lost 3 bases and 3 bases respectively, with 14 bases between them. CDR3 size: 15 residues. In DNA, the CDR3 is TGTGCCAGCAGTTATCGGGGTGAAGCTAAAGAGACCCAGTACTTC. It specifies CASSYRGEAKETQYF.

The rearrangement joins TRBV28 to TRBJ2-1; no clear D gene. This CDR3 contains 12 residues. CDR1 is MDHEN and CDR2 is SYDVKM in the germline V gene. Trimming took off 6 bases at V and 0 bases at J, with 3 bases between the two ends. CDR3 sequence: CASSRSYNEQFF. CDR3 coding DNA: TGTGCCAGCAGCCGCTCCTACAATGAGCAGTTCTTC.

This clone showed up just a few times. CDR3 sequence (DNA): TGTGCCAGCAGCTTCTCCGGGACTAGCGGGAGGTGGGGCACAGATACGCAGTATTTT. Amino acid sequence: CASSFSGTSGRWGTDTQYF. The rearrangement uses TRBV5-6 and TRBJ2-3, with 15 nucleotides matching TRBD2. CDR3 size: 19 residues. Unmatched junction bases numbered 8, after V lost 2 bases and J lost 1 base. Germline V CDR1 and CDR2: SGHDT, YYEEEE.

For this clone: Other DNA sequences in the sample encode the same CDR3. The genes are TRBV9 and TRBJ2-1, with TRBD2 as a possible D gene (6 bases). With 0 bases removed from V and 0 bases from J, the gap between germline ends came to 13 bases. Germline loops: CDR1 SGDLS, CDR2 YYNGEE. This CDR3 contains 17 residues. The CDR3 sequence is CASSVAGSGSSYNEQFF. Written as DNA, the CDR3 is TGTGCCAGCAGCGTAGCCGGTAGCGGCAGCTCCTACAATGAGCAGTTCTTC. Full variable domain (remainder filled in from reference TRBV9 and TRBJ2-1): DSGVTQTPKHLITATGQRVTLRCSPRSGDLSVYWYQQSLDQGLQFLIQYYNGEERAKGNILERFSAQQFPDLHSELNLSSLELGDSALYFCASSVAGSGSSYNEQFFGPGTRLTVL.

The rearrangement uses TRBV7-2 and TRBJ2-7; 10 bases match TRBD2. This CDR3 has 15 residues. CDR1 is SGHTA and CDR2 is FQGNSA in the germline V gene. After removal of 6 bases from V and 2 bases from J, the junction contained 7 bases not matched to a gene. As DNA, the CDR3 is TGTGCCAGCAGTGTAGCACTAGCGGGACCCTACGAGCAGTACTTC. Protein: CASSVALAGPYEQYF.

This clone has just a few counts. The J gene is TRBJ1-1, the V gene TRBV18; possible D gene TRBD1, 5 bases. V lost 6 bases to trimming and J lost 4 bases, with 12 bases between them. The germline CDR1 and CDR2 sequences are KGHSH and LQKENI. The CDR3 extends over 13 amino acids. The CDR3 region has the DNA TGTGCCAGCTCCTCCGCGGGGGGCACTGAAGCTTTCTTT. This encodes CASSSAGGTEAFF.

A few counts support this clone. This chain connects TRBV30 to TRBJ2-7; 7 bases agree with TRBD1. The CDR3 consists of 14 residues. With 0 bases clipped from V and 1 base from J, the junction kept 3 bases outside the gene matches. The germline gives CDR1 GTSNPN, CDR2 SVGIG (reference sequence). CDR3: CAWSVWDRSYEQYF. CDR3 DNA sequence: TGTGCCTGGAGTGTTTGGGACAGATCCTACGAGCAGTACTTC.

This chain connects TRBV7-3 to TRBJ2-1, with D possibly TRBD1 on 7 matching bases. Germline CDR1 is SGHTA and CDR2 is FQGTGA. Trimming shortened V by 2 bases and J by 6 bases, and 8 bases separated the two germline ends. The CDR3 consists of 13 residues. The CDR3 DNA reads TGTGCCAGCAGCTTACAGGGGGGCAATGAGCAGTTCTTC. It codes for CASSLQGGNEQFF.

The chain employs TRBV19 and TRBJ2-1, with unresolved D. This CDR3 has 11 residues. Germline values: CDR1 LNHDA, CDR2 SQIVND (reference sequence). Between the trimmed V and J ends, which lost 10 bases and 8 bases, there was a span of 12 bases. In DNA form, the CDR3 reads TGTGCCACCCTCGAGGAAGATGAGCAGTTCTTC. Protein sequence: CATLEEDEQFF.